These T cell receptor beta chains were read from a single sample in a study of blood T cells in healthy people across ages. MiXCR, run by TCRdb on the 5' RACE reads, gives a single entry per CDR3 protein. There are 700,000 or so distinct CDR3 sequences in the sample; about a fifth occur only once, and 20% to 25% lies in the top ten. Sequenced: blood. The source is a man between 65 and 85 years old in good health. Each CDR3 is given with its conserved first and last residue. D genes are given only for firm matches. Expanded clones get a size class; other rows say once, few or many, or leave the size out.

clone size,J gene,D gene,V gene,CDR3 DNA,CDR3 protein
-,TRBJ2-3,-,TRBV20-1,TGCAGTGTTATAGTGGCGGCGGCAGGTTACACAGATACGCAGTATTTT,CSVIVAAAGYTDTQYF
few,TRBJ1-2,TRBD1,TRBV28,TGTGCCAGCAGTTTAACAGGGGGCAGGGGCTACACCTTC,CASSLTGGRGYTF
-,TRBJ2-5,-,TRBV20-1,TGCAGTGCTAGAGGGACAAAAGAGACCCAGTACTTC,CSARGTKETQYF
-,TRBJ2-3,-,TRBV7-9,TGTGCCAGCAGACCCCCCCGGAGGGAGTCTACAGATACGCAGTATTTT,CASRPPRRESTDTQYF
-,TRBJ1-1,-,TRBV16,TGTGCCAGCAGCCAATCGATTGTACTGAACACTGAAGCTTTCTTT,CASSQSIVLNTEAFF
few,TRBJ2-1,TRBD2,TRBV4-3,TGCGCCAGCAGCCAAGAAGCTAGCGGGAGCTACAATGAGCAGTTCTTC,CASSQEASGSYNEQFF
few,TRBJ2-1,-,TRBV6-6,TGTGCCGCCCAACGTTTACGGGAGCTCAATGAGCAGTTCTTC,CAAQRLRELNEQFF
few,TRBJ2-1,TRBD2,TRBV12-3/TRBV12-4,TGTGCCAGCACTATGGCGGGGGGGCCTCGGAATGAGCAGTTCTTC,CASTMAGGPRNEQFF
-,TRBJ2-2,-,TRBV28,TGTGCCAGCAGAACTATCGTGCGGGGAGGAGCCGGGGAGCTGTTTTTT,CASRTIVRGGAGELFF
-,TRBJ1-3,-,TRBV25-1,TGTGCCACCTCTCGGGGGACCCCCGGAAACACCATATATTTT,CATSRGTPGNTIYF
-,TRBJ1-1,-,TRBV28,TGTGCCAGCAGTTCGTGGCCTGAAGCTTTCTTT,CASSSWPEAFF
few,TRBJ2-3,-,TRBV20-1,TGCAGTGCTAGTATCTCAGATACGCAGTATTTT,CSASISDTQYF
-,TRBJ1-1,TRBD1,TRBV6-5,TGTGCCAGCAACAAGGGACAGGGCTCTGAAGCTTTCTTT,CASNKGQGSEAFF
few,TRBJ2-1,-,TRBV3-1,TGTGCCAGCAGTCTAACCGGGGGGCTCCAGCCCTCCTACAATGAGCAGTTCTTC,CASSLTGGLQPSYNEQFF
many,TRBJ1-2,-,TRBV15,TGTGCCACCAGAGCGGCGGCAGCTAACTATGGCTACACCTTC,CATRAAAANYGYTF
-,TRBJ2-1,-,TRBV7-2,TGTGCCAGCAGCTTATATCTACCGGGAGAGAATGAGCAGTTCTTC,CASSLYLPGENEQFF
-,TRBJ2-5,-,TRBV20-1,TGCAGTGCTACCGTCGATCGGTACCAAGAGACCCAGTACTTC,CSATVDRYQETQYF
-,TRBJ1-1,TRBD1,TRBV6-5,TGTGCCAGCAGTTATTCGACAGGGGCCAGGACTGAAGCTTTCTTT,CASSYSTGARTEAFF
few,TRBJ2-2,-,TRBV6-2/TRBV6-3,TGTGCCAGCAGTCGGGGGTGGACCGGGGAGCTGTTTTTT,CASSRGWTGELFF
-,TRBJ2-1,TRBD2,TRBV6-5,TGTGCCAGCAGTCTGGGACTAGCGGGAAGTGAGCAGTTCTTC,CASSLGLAGSEQFF
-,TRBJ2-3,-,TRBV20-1,TGCAGTGCTATCCGACTGTACACAGATACGCAGTATTTT,CSAIRLYTDTQYF
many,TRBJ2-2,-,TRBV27,TGTGCCAGCAGTCCCCCAAAGCGTACTATTACCGGGGAGCTGTTTTTT,CASSPPKRTITGELFF
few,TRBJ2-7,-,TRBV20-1,TGCAGTGCTAAAGAGGCGGGGTATGCCTACGAGCAGTACTTC,CSAKEAGYAYEQYF
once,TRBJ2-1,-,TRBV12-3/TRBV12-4,TGTGCCAGCACCCTCCAGGGCGAGCAGTTCTTC,CASTLQGEQFF
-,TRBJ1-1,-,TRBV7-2,TGTGCCAGCAGCTTAGGGATTGGGGGGACTGAAGCTTTCTTT,CASSLGIGGTEAFF
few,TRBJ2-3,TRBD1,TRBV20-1,TGCAGTGCTAGAGACCGGACAGGAGTCACAGATACGCAGTATTTT,CSARDRTGVTDTQYF
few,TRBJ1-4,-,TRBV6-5,TGTGCCAGCAGTTACTCGATGGCTTTTAGGGCTAATGAAAAACTGTTTTTT,CASSYSMAFRANEKLFF
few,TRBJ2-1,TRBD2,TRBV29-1,TGCAGCGTTGAGCCTAGCGGGGGGCGTTACAATGAGCAGTTCTTC,CSVEPSGGRYNEQFF
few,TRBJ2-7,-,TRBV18,TGTGCCAGCTCCCCACGGACGGCGGTCTACGAGCAGTACTTC,CASSPRTAVYEQYF
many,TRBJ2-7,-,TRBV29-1,TGCAGCGTTGCTCGGGACCCGAACTCCTACGAGCAGTACTTC,CSVARDPNSYEQYF
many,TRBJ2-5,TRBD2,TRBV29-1,TGCAGCGCAACTAGCGGGAATTACCAAGAGACCCAGTACTTC,CSATSGNYQETQYF
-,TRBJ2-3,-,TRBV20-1,TGCAGTGCCCTGGGGGGTCCAGATACGCAGTATTTT,CSALGGPDTQYF
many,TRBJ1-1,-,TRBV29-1,TGCAGCGTTGAAGGCCAGGGAATGCCTGAAGCTTTCTTT,CSVEGQGMPEAFF
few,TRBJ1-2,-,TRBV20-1,TGCAGTGCTAGAGATCTTACCCACTATGGCTACACCTTC,CSARDLTHYGYTF
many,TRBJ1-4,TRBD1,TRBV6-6,TGTGCCAGCAGTTACAACAGGGGCACTAATGAAAAACTGTTTTTT,CASSYNRGTNEKLFF
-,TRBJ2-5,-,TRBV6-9,TGTGCCACCAAGGGGAAAGGGCTTCAGGAGACCCAGTACTTC,CATKGKGLQETQYF
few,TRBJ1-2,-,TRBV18,TGTGCCAGCTCAGTCGTCCAGGCCGTTGGCTATGGCTACACCTTC,CASSVVQAVGYGYTF
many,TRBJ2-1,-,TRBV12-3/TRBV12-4,TGTGCCAGCAGCTCGTCCGGGACTTTCAACAATGAGCAGTTCTTC,CASSSSGTFNNEQFF
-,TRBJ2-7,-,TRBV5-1,TGCGCCAGCAGCTTGGAGGTGGGCAAATACGAGCAGTACTTC,CASSLEVGKYEQYF
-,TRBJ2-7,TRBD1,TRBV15,TGTGCCACCAGCGACTGGGACAGGGGGCGGCACGAGCAGTACTTC,CATSDWDRGRHEQYF
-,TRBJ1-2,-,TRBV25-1,TGTGCCAGCAGTGCCATGTGGGGCTACACCTTC,CASSAMWGYTF
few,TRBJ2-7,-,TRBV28,TGTGCCAGCAGCTTCTCCCGAGGGGGGGGCGTATACGAGCAGTACTTC,CASSFSRGGGVYEQYF
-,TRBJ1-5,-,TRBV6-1,TGTGCCAGCACGTCGATGAACCTGCCTCGGCCCCAGCATTTT,CASTSMNLPRPQHF
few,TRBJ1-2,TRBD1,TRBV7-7,TGTGCCAGCAGCTCGTACAGGGGGCGCAACTATGGCTACACCTTC,CASSSYRGRNYGYTF
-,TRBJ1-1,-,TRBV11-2,TGTGCCAGCAGCCGGGACCGGCAGACCGAAGCTTTCTTT,CASSRDRQTEAFF
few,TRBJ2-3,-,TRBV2,TGTGCCAGCAGTGCAGTAGGCCTCACAGATACGCAGTATTTT,CASSAVGLTDTQYF
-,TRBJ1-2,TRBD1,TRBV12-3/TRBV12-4,TGTGCCAGCAGCCGGACAGGGATACGGCATGGCTACACCTTC,CASSRTGIRHGYTF
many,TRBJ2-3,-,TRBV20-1,TGCAGTGCTACCCCAGGGTCAGATACGCAGTATTTT,CSATPGSDTQYF
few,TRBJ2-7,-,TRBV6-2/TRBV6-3,TGTGCCAGCAGACACCATTCTCCTCGGGACGAGCAGTACTTC,CASRHHSPRDEQYF
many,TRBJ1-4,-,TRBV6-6,TGTGCCAGCACGATGGCAACTAATGAAAAACTGTTTTTT,CASTMATNEKLFF
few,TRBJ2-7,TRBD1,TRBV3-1,TGTGCCAGCGGACCGAGGACAGGGCCCTACGAGCAGTACTTC,CASGPRTGPYEQYF
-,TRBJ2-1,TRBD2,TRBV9,TGTGCCAGCAGACCTTTTTCCGGGACTAGCGGGAGCAATGACCAGTTCTTC,CASRPFSGTSGSNDQFF